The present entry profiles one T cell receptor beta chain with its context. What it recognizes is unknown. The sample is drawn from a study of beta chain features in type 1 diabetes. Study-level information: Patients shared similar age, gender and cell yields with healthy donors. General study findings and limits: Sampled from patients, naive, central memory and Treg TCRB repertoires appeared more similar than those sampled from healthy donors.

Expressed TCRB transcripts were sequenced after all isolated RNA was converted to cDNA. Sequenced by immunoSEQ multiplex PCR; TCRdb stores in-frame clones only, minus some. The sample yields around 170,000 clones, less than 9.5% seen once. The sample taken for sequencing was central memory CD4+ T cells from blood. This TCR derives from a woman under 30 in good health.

The CDR3 here is CATSIRGGEAFF. As DNA, the CDR3 is TGTGCCACCAGCATAAGGGGTGGTGAAGCTTTCTTT. This chain connects TRBV15 to TRBJ1-1, with TRBD1 as a possible D gene (5 bases). The CDR3 extends over 12 amino acids. V was shortened by 4 bases and J by 7 bases, with 10 bases between the two germline ends. Per the germline V gene, CDR1 is LNHNV and CDR2 is YYDKDF (reference sequence).